This TCR beta chain emerged from a study of T cell repertoires in ileal Crohn's disease. Across the study: Over 30% were active smokers at surgery; median disease duration was 7.9 years. Postoperative therapy was given to about half: about a dozen thiopurines, about 19 anti-TNF agents.

Notes on the study in general: All patients with clonality above 26.8% had endoscopic recurrence. Sorted CD8 T cells held more high-frequency clones than CD4.

A word on this clone: Its antigen is not identified.

V shed 2 bases and J 0 bases; nucleotides not matched to a gene: 9. The germline CDR1 and CDR2 sequences are SGHTS and YDEGEE. The CDR3 contains 17 residues. Time point specified: inflamed ileum from the surgical specimen. The data were produced by immunoSEQ multiplex PCR, yet TCRdb's version contains in-frame clones alone and is incomplete. Of approximately 13,000 clones listed, approximately 79% are singletons. This TCR was sampled from an adult with Crohn's disease. The sample consisted of ileal tissue. This chain joins TRBV5-8 and TRBJ2-7; 9 bases line up with TRBD2. The CDR3 reads CASSFAGTSLYSYEQYF. The CDR3 DNA sequence: TGTGCCAGCAGCTTCGCCGGGACTAGCCTTTACTCCTACGAGCAGTACTTC.